The entry that follows covers one TCR beta chain sequence. The assay was immunoSEQ multiplex PCR, and TCRdb's table has in-frame clones only and misses some. This table has 95,000 to 120,000 clones, about 85% appearing once. The source of the sample is a study of blood T cell repertoires in COVID-19. Study overall: Sources were T cells, B-cell-depleted T cells, or PBMCs; the material itself was cDNA or gDNA.

The sequence was obtained from a man aged 35-49 years with acute or convalescent COVID-19. Sequenced material: peripheral blood.

The CDR3 bases are TGTGCCAGCAGCTCCGGGACACAGGCTAACTATGGCTACACCTTC. It yields the protein CASSSGTQANYGYTF. The genes are TRBV5-4 and TRBJ1-2, with D possibly TRBD1 on 6 matching bases. Germline lookup yields CDR1 SGHNT and CDR2 YYREEE (reference sequence). CDR3 length: 15 residues. Between the trimmed V and J ends, which lost 3 bases and 0 bases, there was a span of 12 bases.